This T cell receptor beta chain was recorded in a study of T cell repertoires in cytomegalovirus infection. CDR1 is SGHNT and CDR2 is YENEEA in the germline V gene. The junction had 18 bases not matched to a gene; V was cut back by 0 bases and J by 3 bases. The CDR3 contains 20 residues. Findings and limits, study-wide: Of the TCR beta families, the public ones yielded a cumulative frequency that identified carriers of CMV plus the relevant HLA.

This clonotype was found many times. Its target is not known. TCRdb re-called the reads through MiXCR, storing one row per CDR3 protein. Of fewer than 550,000 distinct CDR3 sequences detected, over 9% appear once; the ten largest clones hold about a tenth. Material for sequencing was PBMCs. This sequence was found in a human donor in good health (CMV status not recorded). Some clones in this sample may be carry-over from other donors' samples. The chain carries TRBV11-3 and TRBJ2-7, with 9 bases matching TRBD2. CDR3 sequence (DNA): TGTGCCAGCAGCTTAGATGACTGGGTAGCGGGGGAACTAGCGGGCTACGAGCAGTACTTC. It translates to CASSLDDWVAGELAGYEQYF.